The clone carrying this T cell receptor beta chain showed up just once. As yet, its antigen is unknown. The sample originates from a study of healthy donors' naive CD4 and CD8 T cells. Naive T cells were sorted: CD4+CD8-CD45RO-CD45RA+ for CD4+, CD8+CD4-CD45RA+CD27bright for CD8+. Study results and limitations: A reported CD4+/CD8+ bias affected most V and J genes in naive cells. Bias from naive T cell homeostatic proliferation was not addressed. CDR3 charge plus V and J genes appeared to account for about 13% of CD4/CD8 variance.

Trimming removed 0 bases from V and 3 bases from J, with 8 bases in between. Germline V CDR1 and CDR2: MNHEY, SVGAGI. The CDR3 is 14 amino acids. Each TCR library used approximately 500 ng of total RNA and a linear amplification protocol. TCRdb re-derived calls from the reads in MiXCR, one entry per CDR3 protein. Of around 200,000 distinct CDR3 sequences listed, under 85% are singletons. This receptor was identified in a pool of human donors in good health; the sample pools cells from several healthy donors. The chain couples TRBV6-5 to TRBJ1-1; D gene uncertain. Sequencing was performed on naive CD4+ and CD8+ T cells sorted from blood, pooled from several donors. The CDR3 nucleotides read TGTGCCAGCAGTTACTCGTACCGGTACACTGAAGCTTTCTTT. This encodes CASSYSYRYTEAFF.